This T cell receptor beta chain was captured in a study of siplizumab effects on memory and regulatory T cells. Regarding the study as a whole: Whether the proliferating Tregs (from siplizumab cultures) were suppressive was not confirmed.

The authors cocultured the mixed lymphocyte reaction cells at 37 degrees C for 6 days. The germline V gene encodes CDR1 SGHAT and CDR2 FQNNGV. The CDR3 loop spans 17 amino acids. Trimming cost V 1 base and J 0 bases, with 10 bases left between them. Concerning this clone: The antigen is not known.

Clones were read by immunoSEQ multiplex PCR, and TCRdb kept only the in-frame ones, dropping some. Here the sample spans 13,000 or so clones, 30% to 40% being singletons. The clonotype comes from a human donor in good health; the cells came from an allogeneic mixed lymphocyte reaction. The sample comprised CFSE-low (dividing) CD8+ T cells sorted from an allogeneic mixed lymphocyte reaction. The chain employs TRBV11-2 and TRBJ1-6; D is unresolved. The CDR3: CASSLVPSYSYNSPLHF. For the CDR3, the DNA is TGTGCCAGCAGCTTAGTCCCCAGCTACTCCTATAATTCACCCCTCCACTTT.